This TCR beta chain was recorded in a study of shared clonotypes between healthy human individuals (dated by TCRdb to the early 2020s). Regarding the research as a whole: The cohort comprised a couple of women and a few men aged 18 to 49 years. Each donor's leukapheresis produced roughly between roughly 0.85 and 9.5 billion PBMCs. The study deeply sequenced blood TCR repertoires of several healthy adults to estimate repertoire size and the extent of clonotype sharing between individuals. Different laboratories and diverse techniques were used to prepare libraries and sequence TCR repertoires, to increase sequencing depth and limit assay-specific biases. Per donor, three plates each were used for CD4 naive and CD4 memory, two for CD8 naive, and one for CD8 memory. Findings and caveats that apply to the study as a whole: Larger estimated clonotype richness was generally found for naive subsets than for memory subsets. Based on pairwise subsampling, the degree of clonotype sharing among donors was expected to be affected by sequencing depth. Higher generation probabilities were observed for clonotypes shared by all four sorted-subset donors than for non-shared clonotypes. Incomplete sequencing was indicated by rarefaction of sorted-subset datasets, despite the large sequencing depth. Across four donors, 5% to 6% of naive CD4, more than 3% of naive CD8, about 2.3% of memory CD4, and 0.4% to 0.45% of memory CD8 clonotypes were shared. The genetic and exposure-history diversity represented was limited by the small number of donors. Sampling was restricted to blood, and TCR repertoires in tissue are likely to differ from TCR repertoires in blood.

This clone was seen a single time. Its antigen is currently not known. Nothing much larger sits one base from this clone, and base qualities are not available. From the cysteine through the phenylalanine, the CDR3 covers 15 amino acids. Of all the DNA, just the CDR3 is kept, 45 bases in frame from base 1. Looking up the germline V gene yields CDR1 KGHSH and CDR2 LQKENI. The junction carries 9 bases between V and J, which are trimmed by 1 base and 0 bases respectively. The donors were healthy, HIV-negative adults with no recently reported acute infections or vaccinations. Every donor was a Caucasian adult residing in Nashville, Tennessee, USA. CD4+ T cells were enriched by magnetic negative selection, after which naive cells were positively selected on CD45RA and the negative fraction was taken as the memory subset. After blood collection by leukapheresis, PBMCs were isolated using Ficoll-Histopaque density gradient centrifugation and then cryopreserved in the vapor phase of liquid nitrogen. Analytical flow cytometry was used to check the purity and quantity of every magnetically sorted T cell population. From each sorted fraction, genomic DNA was isolated and quantified by UV absorbance on a Nanodrop 2000c.

Using the deep immunoSEQ assay, TCR CDR3 regions were amplified from genomic DNA by multiplex PCR. Extracted genomic DNA from each cell subset was spread evenly across all wells of several immunoSEQ 96-well plates, with each plate serving as a replicate. For sorted subsets, 150 to 250 ng genomic DNA, equal to 25,000 to 35,000 T cell genomes, was loaded into each replicate PCR. Purified libraries were measured with a Qubit 3.0 fluorometer, size-checked on a Bioanalyzer 2100, and measured again with the KAPA Library Quantification kit. A separate single-read 150-cycle Illumina NextSeq 550 flow cell was used to sequence each immunoSEQ 96-well plate. The authors' analysis ran thus. Because only junctional sequences without quality scores were contained in the immunoSEQ output, filtering matching that applied to full-length reads could not be performed. Sequences were annotated with PyIR, a Python wrapper for IgBLAST v1.9, and V/J genes and CDR3 were assigned using IMGT germline references. Reads were removed for weak V/J assignments (E-value above 1e-6), missing CDR3, stop codons, out-of-frame junctions, or ambiguous translated residues. V3J clonotypes were defined as sequences sharing an identical inferred V gene, J gene, and CDR3 amino acid sequence. The percentage overlap between two repertoires was calculated by dividing the number of shared unique clonotypes by the size of the smaller repertoire. Three approaches were used to assess repertoire richness: RTK rarefaction, the Chao1 estimator, and Recon v2.1 estimates of unobserved clonotypes. OLGA was used to compute generation probabilities for all TCRbeta clonotypes that the gDNA method yielded from a few donors. The table was pulled from immuneACCESS by TCRdb, which kept in-frame rearrangements only. Such tables lose some clones; where checked, under half of the loss comes from unresolved V genes, and the rest has no known cause. D and trimming were read from the DNA, whereas the V and J calls and clone size are those reported in that table. Within this sample are some 1.4 million clones, with 95% to 97% of them counted one time only. The ten largest account for over 1% of the sample.

The receptor's source is a man aged 30 to 39 in good health. Sequenced: naive CD4+ T cells sorted from blood. Sample cell subset or site, as interpreted from the label and publication: CD45RA+ positively selected. The rearranged segments are TRBV18 and TRBJ1-1; the D gene lacks a confident call. The DNA is as follows: TGTGCCAGCTCACCACTAGACGCCATGAACACTGAAGCTTTCTTT. Its protein is CASSPLDAMNTEAFF. The entire variable domain, with the stretches around the CDR3 drawn from the reference TRBV18 and TRBJ1-1 proteins, is NAGVMQNPRHLVRRRGQEARLRCSPMKGHSHVYWYRQLPEEGLKFMVYLQKENIIDESGMPKERFSAEFPKEGPSILRIQQVVRGDSAAYFCASSPLDAMNTEAFFGQGTRLTVV.